This TCR beta chain was captured in a study of blood T cell repertoires in COVID-19. The Seattle site enrolled patients during active infection and followed them longitudinally. Source study methods: Reference gene primer amplification in the assay estimated nucleated cell counts. Sequenced by immunoSEQ multiplex PCR; TCRdb stores in-frame clones only, minus some. For V, J and clone size, that table is used; D and trimming come from the DNA. The profile shows around 140,000 clones, around nine tenths of them singletons. With 0 bases clipped from V and 8 bases from J, the junction kept 4 bases outside the gene matches. Germline CDR1 reads SGDLS; CDR2 reads YYNGEE. This CDR3 is 13 amino acids long.

V is TRBV9 and J is TRBJ1-2; 7 bases are a match to TRBD1. This clonotype originated in a man in his sixties with COVID-19, enrolled during active disease. The sample taken for sequencing was peripheral blood. The CDR3 protein is CASSVGQGGGYTF. The CDR3 DNA reads TGTGCCAGCAGCGTAGGACAGGGAGGAGGCTACACCTTC.